The clone carrying this TCR beta chain was detected ten times or more. The antigen is not known. Each cDNA molecule carried a unique molecular identifier. TCRdb re-derived calls from the 5' RACE reads in MiXCR, one entry per CDR3 protein. The sample contains some 34,000 distinct CDR3 sequences, roughly 9.9% of which appear only once. This sample was included in a study of early T cells in non-severe SARS-CoV-2 infection. As for the study in general: The authors sequenced bulk RNA from unsorted whole blood, leaving chains unpaired.

Germline CDR1 SGHTA, CDR2 FQGTGA. The junction had 4 bases not matched to a gene; V was cut back by 3 bases and J by 3 bases. CDR3 length equals 15 residues. Study-level findings and limits: VDJdb-based matching was biased toward anti-spike CD8 responses and missed private and CD4 specificities.

The sequenced material came from whole blood. The sequence was obtained from an adult who was a healthcare worker with PCR-confirmed SARS-CoV-2 infection or an uninfected control (not recorded which). J is TRBJ2-3 and V is TRBV7-3, with 9 positions matching TRBD2. The CDR3 sequence: CASSLTSGKTDTQYF. The CDR3, as DNA: TGTGCCAGCAGCTTGACTAGCGGAAAGACAGATACGCAGTATTTT.